The clone carrying this T cell receptor beta chain was counted once. V was clipped by 7 bases and J by 8 bases, with 11 bases between them. The CDR3 sequence is 10 residues long. The germline V gene has CDR1 GTSNPN and CDR2 SVGIG (reference sequence). Here immunoSEQ multiplex PCR was the method, and the copy in TCRdb shows in-frame clones only, minus some. Of approximately 360,000 clones in the sample, approximately 89% are singletons; the top ten hold 1.5% to 2%. This study enrolled people aged about 18 to 95 from 24 US geographic areas. Clinical history reported by participants formed the basis on which cohorts were assigned. The source of the sample is a study of blood T cell repertoires in COVID-19. Study-wide context: Two negative PCRs, clearance, or symptom resolution had been documented for recovered Cohort 3 donors. PBMCs, B-cell-depleted T cells, or T cells provided the cDNA or gDNA that made up the material.

Source material: PBMCs or T cells enriched from blood (not recorded which). This clonotype was obtained from a man aged 40-49 years in a cohort exposed to, infected with or recovered from COVID-19 (not recorded which). The V call is TRBV30, the J call TRBJ1-2; D gene ambiguous. The CDR3 coding sequence is TGTGCCTCCTACACGGGAGGCTACACCTTC. The encoded protein is CASYTGGYTF. The whole variable domain, remainder taken from reference TRBV30 and TRBJ1-2, is SQTIHQWPATLVQPVGSPLSLECTVEGTSNPNLYWYRQAAGRGLQLLFYSVGIGQISSEVPQNLSASRPQDRQFILSSKKLLLSDSGFYLCASYTGGYTFGSGTRLTVV.